Below are 6 T cell receptor beta chains sequenced from a single sample in a study of control samples from healthy donors and cancer patients. Some clones are missing from TCRdb's copy, which holds only in-frame ones; the method was immunoSEQ multiplex PCR. Here the sample spans about 160,000 clones, approximately 94% being singletons. Material for sequencing was PBMCs. The receptors derive from a man between 60 and 70 years old with colorectal cancer.

The rearrangement joins TRBV9 to TRBJ1-2; D perhaps matches TRBD1 (6 bases). The CDR3 length is 14 residues. Deletions cut 4 bases from V and 5 bases from J, with 15 bases between. The V gene's germline CDR1 is SGDLS and CDR2 YYNGEE. CDR3 nucleotide sequence: TGTGCCAGCAGCTCCCTGGACAGCCTATATGGCTACACCTTC. As protein: CASSSLDSLYGYTF.

The V and J genes are TRBV6-5 and TRBJ2-7; 9 bases agree with TRBD2. CDR1 and CDR2 from the germline V gene are MNHEY and SVGAGI. The CDR3 spans 15 residues. With 0 bases clipped from V and 4 bases from J, the junction kept 4 bases outside the gene matches. CDR3 nucleotide sequence: TGTGCCAGCAGTTACTCGCGGGGGGGCCCATACGAGCAGTACTTC. This encodes CASSYSRGGPYEQYF.

The chain combines TRBV7-8 with TRBJ1-1; 8 nucleotides match TRBD1. With V trimmed by 5 bases and J by 6 bases, 8 bases remained unmatched. CDR3 length equals 14 residues. Germline CDR1 SGHVS, CDR2 FQNEAQ. The CDR3 sequence is CASSLQGAESEAFF. DNA for the CDR3: TGTGCCAGCAGCCTCCAGGGGGCAGAATCTGAAGCTTTCTTT.

The chain carries TRBV7-2 and TRBJ2-7, with a possible D match to TRBD1 (6 bases). CDR3 length equals 13 residues. Trimming shortened V by 6 bases and J by 6 bases, and 15 bases separated the two germline ends. In germline, CDR1 is SGHTA, CDR2 FQGNSA. The CDR3 loop reads CASRIRGMGEQYF. CDR3 DNA sequence: TGTGCCAGCAGAATTAGGGGGATGGGCGAGCAGTACTTC.

The chain combines TRBV20-1 with TRBJ2-4; the D gene is possibly TRBD1 (6 bases). Germline CDR1 and CDR2: DFQATT and SNEGSKA (reference sequence). Deletions cut 3 bases from V and 6 bases from J, with 15 bases between. The CDR3 totals 14 residues. Written as DNA, the CDR3 is TGCAGTGCTAGTCACAGGGAAATGGTAAACATTCAGTACTTC. This gives the protein CSASHREMVNIQYF.

The chain couples TRBV5-5 to TRBJ2-3, with 7 bases fitting TRBD2. The V gene's germline CDR1 is SGHKS and CDR2 YYEKEE (reference sequence). After removal of 4 bases from V and 0 bases from J, the junction contained 5 bases not matched to a gene. There are 15 residues in the CDR3. In DNA, the CDR3 is TGTGCCAGCAGCGCGCGGGGGAGTAGCACAGATACGCAGTATTTT. Translated: CASSARGSSTDTQYF.